One sample yielded the 24 T cell receptor beta chains listed below, sequenced in a study of blood T cell repertoires in COVID-19. TCRdb's table, derived via immunoSEQ multiplex PCR, lists solely in-frame clones and lacks some. Of 60,000 to 85,000 clones listed, about 91% are singletons. Sequencing was carried out using peripheral blood. The origin of the receptors is a woman aged 45 to 65 with active COVID-19.

This rearrangement joins TRBV9 to TRBJ2-5; D is perhaps TRBD2 (6 bases). The CDR3 loop spans 16 amino acids. V was shortened by 7 bases and J by 2 bases, with 21 bases between the two germline ends. Per germline, CDR1 SGDLS and CDR2 YYNGEE. The CDR3 sequence is CASGGTAGSSQETQYF. For the CDR3, the DNA is TGTGCCAGCGGGGGGACCGCGGGAAGTTCACAAGAGACCCAGTACTTC.

The V call is TRBV6-4, the J call TRBJ2-1, with 9 positions matching TRBD1. V gave up 0 bases and J gave up 4 bases; unmatched junction bases: 4. Germline-derived CDR1 and CDR2 are MRHNA and SNTAGT. This CDR3 contains 16 residues. Here the CDR3 reads CASSDSNRGLYNEQFF. The CDR3 DNA reads TGTGCCAGCAGTGACTCCAACAGGGGGCTGTACAATGAGCAGTTCTTC.

This chain uses TRBV7-2 with TRBJ2-5, with TRBD1 identical over 9 bases. The CDR3 runs to 15 residues. With V trimmed by 4 bases and J by 5 bases, 8 bases remained unmatched. Germline V gene lookup returns CDR1 SGHTA and CDR2 FQGNSA. The DNA for the CDR3 is TGTGCCAGCAGCTCCGGACAGGGGAGGGAGGAGACCCAGTACTTC. This sequence encodes CASSSGQGREETQYF. Supplemented by reference TRBV7-2 and TRBJ2-5, the full variable domain reads GAGVSQSPSNKVTEKGKDVELRCDPISGHTALYWYRQSLGQGLEFLIYFQGNSAPDKSGLPSDRFSAERTGGSVSTLTIQRTQQEDSAVYLCASSSGQGREETQYFGPGTRLLVL.

The chain combines TRBV3-1 (or the pseudogene TRBV3-2) with TRBJ2-3, with a weak D call TRBD2 (6 bases). The germline V gene has CDR1 LGHDT and CDR2 YNNKEL (reference sequence). This CDR3 has 14 amino acids. V was clipped by 3 bases and J by 2 bases, with 9 bases between them. The CDR3 loop reads CASSQGGFTDTQYF. The CDR3 nucleotides read TGTGCCAGCAGCCAGGGGGGTTTCACAGATACGCAGTATTTT.

The count of this clone is one. J is TRBJ2-3 and V is TRBV5-1; no clear D. This CDR3 is 16 amino acids long. Germline values: CDR1 SGHRS, CDR2 YFSETQ. Deletions cut 4 bases from V and 0 bases from J, with 15 bases between. The CDR3 loop reads CASSARVSTSTDTQYF. CDR3 sequence (DNA): TGCGCCAGCAGCGCCCGGGTTAGCACTAGCACAGATACGCAGTATTTT.

The chain is built from TRBV28 and TRBJ2-3, with 10 bases aligning to TRBD2. Germline V gene lookup returns CDR1 MDHEN and CDR2 SYDVKM. The CDR3 extends over 16 amino acids. V lost 3 bases to trimming and J lost 5 bases; unmatched junction nucleotides: 8. CDR3 DNA: TGTGCCAGCAGTTTGGCGGGAGCGGGAGGGGTAGATACGCAGTATTTT. It translates to CASSLAGAGGVDTQYF.

This chain uses TRBV11-3 with TRBJ2-1; 13 positions match TRBD2. V was pared by 3 bases and J by 10 bases, with 9 bases of the junction left unmatched. Germline V gene lookup returns CDR1 SGHNT and CDR2 YENEEA. This CDR3 is 16 amino acids long. CDR3 sequence reads: CASSLTSGRSGAEQFF. The CDR3 nucleotides are TGTGCCAGCAGCTTGACTAGCGGGAGGTCGGGGGCGGAGCAGTTCTTC.

J is TRBJ1-2 and V is TRBV6-5; no reliable D call. Germline CDR1 and CDR2: MNHEY and SVGAGI. V lost 9 bases and J lost 7, with 12 bases in between. The CDR3 sequence is 11 residues long. In DNA form, the CDR3 reads TGTGCCAGATTAACAGAAGTTGGCTACACCTTC. This gives the protein CARLTEVGYTF.

The V gene is TRBV5-3, the J gene TRBJ1-5, with D perhaps TRBD1 (5 bases). TRBV5-3 has ORF status, its function being uncertain. This CDR3 has 15 amino acids. Trimming removed 9 bases from V and 3 bases from J, with 19 bases in between. CDR3 DNA: TGTGCCACTAGGGCCATCGACAGTGCCAATCAGCCCCAGCATTTT. This translates into CATRAIDSANQPQHF.

The CDR3 here is CASSFGSGDLNTQYF. The CDR3 DNA reads as TGCGCCAGCAGCTTTGGTAGCGGAGACTTAAATACGCAGTATTTT. This chain links TRBV5-1 with TRBJ2-3; D is perhaps TRBD2 (6 bases). Germline loops: CDR1 SGHRS, CDR2 YFSETQ. V lost 2 bases to trimming and J lost 7 bases, with 17 bases between them. The CDR3 sequence is 15 residues long.

The V and J genes are TRBV10-3 and TRBJ1-3, with TRBD1 matching 7 bases. This CDR3 region has 15 residues. Germline lookup yields CDR1 ENHRY and CDR2 SYGVKD. V dropped 6 bases and J dropped 0; count of bases not matched to a gene: 5. The CDR3 sequence: CAIRNGTVSGNTIYF. CDR3 bases: TGTGCCATCAGGAACGGGACAGTCTCTGGAAACACCATATATTTT.

The rearrangement uses TRBV5-6 and TRBJ1-3; maybe TRBD1 (6 bases). Germline values: CDR1 SGHDT, CDR2 YYEEEE. This CDR3 has 15 amino acids. Trimming cost V 5 bases and J 0 bases, with 12 bases left between them. This CDR3 is CASREQGISGNTIYF. The CDR3 DNA follows: TGTGCCAGCAGGGAACAGGGAATCTCTGGAAACACCATATATTTT.

The chain uses TRBV11-2 and TRBJ2-2, with 9 bases identical to TRBD1. This CDR3 comprises 17 residues. V shed 7 bases and J 5 bases; nucleotides not matched to a gene: 14. Looked up from germline, CDR1 is SGHAT and CDR2 is FQNNGV. CDR3 bases: TGTGCCAGCACCCCAGACCGGGGACAGGGTCGTACCGGGGAGCTGTTTTTT. Translating gives CASTPDRGQGRTGELFF.

The chain employs TRBV7-9 and TRBJ1-2; 8 bases match TRBD1. The length of the CDR3 is 13 residues. Germline V gene data show CDR1 as SEHNR and CDR2 as FQNEAQ (reference sequence). V trimming: 5 bases; J trimming: 8 bases; junction bases outside the gene matches: 7. CDR3: CASSTRTGHGYTF. CDR3 bases: TGTGCCAGCAGCACCCGGACAGGGCACGGCTACACCTTC.

The V gene is TRBV6-2 or TRBV6-3, the J gene TRBJ2-3; tentative D call: TRBD2 (5 bases). The ends were cut back, 1 base at V and 1 base at J, with 6 bases in the middle. The CDR3 is made up of 14 amino acids. The germline gives CDR1 MNHEY, CDR2 SVGEGT. The chain's CDR3 is CASSYWERTDTQYF. The DNA of the CDR3 is TGTGCCAGCAGTTACTGGGAGCGCACAGATACGCAGTATTTT.

The chain employs TRBV30 and TRBJ1-1; TRBD1 is a possible D gene (5 bases). Trimming pared 7 bases from V and 1 base from J, leaving 19 bases between. Germline V gives CDR1 GTSNPN, CDR2 SVGIG (reference sequence). The CDR3 has 15 residues. The CDR3 sequence: CASSRQISRNTEAFF. DNA of the CDR3: TGTGCCTCTTCTCGACAGATTTCACGGAACACTGAAGCTTTCTTT.

This chain connects TRBV2 to TRBJ1-2; D is perhaps TRBD1 (5 bases). There are 13 residues in the CDR3. Trimming left V 5 bases short and J 6 bases short, with 13 bases between. CDR1 is SNHLY and CDR2 is FYNNEI in the germline V gene. CDR3 bases: TGTGCCAGCAGTTTCAGGGTTTTGGATGGCTACACCTTC. This translates into CASSFRVLDGYTF.

This clone has just one count. The chain couples TRBV6-5 to TRBJ2-7, with TRBD2 matching over 12 bases. The CDR3 has 15 amino acids. CDR1 MNHEY and CDR2 SVGAGI come from the germline V gene. Germline trimming cut 5 bases from V and 3 bases from J; bases unmatched to any gene: 5. This CDR3 reads CASSQTSGSIYEQYF. CDR3 bases: TGTGCCAGCAGTCAGACTAGCGGGAGCATCTACGAGCAGTACTTC.

The gene calls are TRBV2 and TRBJ2-7, with D possibly matching TRBD2 (7 bases). CDR1 is SNHLY, CDR2 FYNNEI, per germline. Trimming shortened V by 5 bases and J by 2 bases, and 13 bases separated the two germline ends. The CDR3 is made up of 14 amino acids. The CDR3 reads CASSLLGGAYEQYF. In DNA, the CDR3 is TGTGCCAGCAGTTTGTTAGGGGGGGCCTACGAGCAGTACTTC.

On this clone itself: Other DNA sequences in the same sample also yield this CDR3. The chain recombines TRBV7-3 with TRBJ2-2; D is undetermined. CDR1 and CDR2 (germline): SGHTA, FQGTGA. The CDR3 sequence is 12 residues long. The V end lost 5 bases, the J end lost 2 bases, and 3 bases lay between the germline ends. CDR3 region: CASSLNTGELFF. The CDR3 region has the DNA TGTGCCAGCAGCCTTAACACCGGGGAGCTGTTTTTT.

This clone was counted a single time. The rearrangement joins TRBV19 to TRBJ1-5; possibly TRBD1 for D (6 bases). The CDR3 extends over 15 amino acids. V was cut by 3 bases and J by 6 bases, with 15 bases left in between. Per the germline V gene, CDR1 is LNHDA and CDR2 is SQIVND (reference sequence). CDR3 amino acids: CASSMAGQYPQPQHF. In nucleotides, the CDR3 is TGTGCCAGTAGTATGGCCGGACAGTACCCTCAGCCCCAGCATTTT. The complete variable domain, with remaining parts taken from reference TRBV19 and TRBJ1-5, reads DGGITQSPKYLFRKEGQNVTLSCEQNLNHDAMYWYRQDPGQGLRLIYYSQIVNDFQKGDIAEGYSVSREKKESFPLTVTSAQKNPTAFYLCASSMAGQYPQPQHFGDGTRLSIL.

This chain uses TRBV6-5 with TRBJ2-2, with D perhaps matching TRBD2 (6 bases). Looked up from germline, CDR1 is MNHEY and CDR2 is SVGAGI. This CDR3 spans 15 amino acids. The V gene lost 2 bases and the J gene lost 8 bases, with 15 bases spanning the gap. CDR3 residues: CASSYERRVVGELFF. CDR3 bases: TGTGCCAGCAGTTACGAGAGGAGGGTGGTAGGGGAGCTGTTTTTT.

The chain combines TRBV5-1 with TRBJ2-6; TRBD2 matches at 13 bases. CDR1 is SGHRS and CDR2 is YFSETQ in the germline V gene. The V gene end was trimmed by 4 bases and the J gene end by 0 bases; junction bases not matched to a gene: 4. The CDR3 length is 18 residues. DNA for the CDR3: TGCGCCAGCAGCACGGGACTAGCGGGAATCTCTGGGGCCAACGTCCTGACTTTC. Its translation: CASSTGLAGISGANVLTF.

The chain is built from TRBV9 and TRBJ1-2; TRBD1 matches at 8 bases. Germline V gives CDR1 SGDLS, CDR2 YYNGEE. The CDR3 is made up of 15 amino acids. V was pared by 0 bases and J by 7 bases, with 8 bases of the junction left unmatched. The CDR3 coding sequence is TGTGCCAGCAGCGTAGGACCCGGGACAGGCCCTGGCTACACCTTC. This sequence encodes CASSVGPGTGPGYTF.